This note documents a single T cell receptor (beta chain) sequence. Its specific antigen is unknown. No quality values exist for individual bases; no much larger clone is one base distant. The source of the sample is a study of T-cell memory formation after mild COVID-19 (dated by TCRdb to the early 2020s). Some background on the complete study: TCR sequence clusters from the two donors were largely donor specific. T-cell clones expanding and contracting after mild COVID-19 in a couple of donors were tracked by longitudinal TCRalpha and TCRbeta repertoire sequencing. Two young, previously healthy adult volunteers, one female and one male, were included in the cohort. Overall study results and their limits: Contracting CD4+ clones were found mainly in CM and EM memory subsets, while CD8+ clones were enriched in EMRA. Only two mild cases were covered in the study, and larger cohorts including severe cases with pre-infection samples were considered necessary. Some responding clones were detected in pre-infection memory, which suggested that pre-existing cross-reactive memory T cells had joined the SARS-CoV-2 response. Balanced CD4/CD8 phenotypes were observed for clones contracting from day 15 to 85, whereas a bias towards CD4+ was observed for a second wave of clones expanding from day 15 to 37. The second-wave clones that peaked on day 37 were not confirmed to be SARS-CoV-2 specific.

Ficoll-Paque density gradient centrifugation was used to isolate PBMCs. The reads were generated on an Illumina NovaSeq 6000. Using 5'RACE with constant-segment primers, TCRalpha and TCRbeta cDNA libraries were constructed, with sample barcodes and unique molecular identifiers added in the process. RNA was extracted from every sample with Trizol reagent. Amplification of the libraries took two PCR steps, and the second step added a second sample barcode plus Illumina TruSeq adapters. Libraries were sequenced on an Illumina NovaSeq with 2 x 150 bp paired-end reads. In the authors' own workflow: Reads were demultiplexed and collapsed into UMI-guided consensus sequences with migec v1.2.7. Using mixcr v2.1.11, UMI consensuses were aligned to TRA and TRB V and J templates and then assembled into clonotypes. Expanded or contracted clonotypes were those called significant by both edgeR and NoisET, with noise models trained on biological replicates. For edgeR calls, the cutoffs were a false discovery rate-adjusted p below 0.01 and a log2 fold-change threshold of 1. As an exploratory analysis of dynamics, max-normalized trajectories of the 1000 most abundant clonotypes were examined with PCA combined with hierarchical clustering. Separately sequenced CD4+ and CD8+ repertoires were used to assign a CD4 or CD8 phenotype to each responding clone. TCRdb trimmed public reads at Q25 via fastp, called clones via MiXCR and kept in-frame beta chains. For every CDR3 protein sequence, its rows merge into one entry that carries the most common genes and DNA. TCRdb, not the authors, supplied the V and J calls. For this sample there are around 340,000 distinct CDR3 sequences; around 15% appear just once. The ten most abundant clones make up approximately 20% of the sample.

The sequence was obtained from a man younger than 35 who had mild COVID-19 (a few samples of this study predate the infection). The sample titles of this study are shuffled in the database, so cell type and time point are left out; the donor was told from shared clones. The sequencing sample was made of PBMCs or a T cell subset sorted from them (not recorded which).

The CDR3 protein is CASHLGSGELFF. The DNA sequence reads TGTGCCAGCCACTTAGGATCCGGGGAGCTGTTTTTT. The V and J segments used are TRBV21-1 and TRBJ2-2. TRBV21-1 is a pseudogene locus. Counted from cysteine to phenylalanine, this CDR3 has 12 amino acids. The DNA shown is the 36-base CDR3, in frame from base 1.